The subject of this entry is one T cell receptor (beta chain). Methods used by the authors: Estimated nucleated cell counts came from reference gene primer amplification. TCRdb keeps only in-frame clones here, not all; method: immunoSEQ multiplex PCR. Clonal size and the V and J genes are those of that table, whereas D and trimming came from the DNA. The repertoire holds roughly 67,000 clones, with approximately 85% as singletons. The CDR3 runs to 14 residues. Per the germline V gene, CDR1 is SGHNT and CDR2 is YYREEE (reference sequence). The V and J ends lost 0 bases and 4 bases respectively, with 10 bases between them. The data originate from a study of blood T cell repertoires in COVID-19. About the research overall: The United States, Italy and Spain provided the acute and convalescent COVID-19 samples. T cells, B-cell-depleted T cells, or PBMCs provided the cDNA or gDNA that served as material.

Sequencing input: peripheral blood. The clonotype comes from a man aged 45-60 years with acute or convalescent COVID-19. The gene calls are TRBV5-4 and TRBJ2-5; tentative D call: TRBD1 (6 bases). The CDR3 nucleotides read TGTGCCAGCAGCTTGGACAGGGAAGCAGAGACCCAGTACTTC. It codes for CASSLDREAETQYF.